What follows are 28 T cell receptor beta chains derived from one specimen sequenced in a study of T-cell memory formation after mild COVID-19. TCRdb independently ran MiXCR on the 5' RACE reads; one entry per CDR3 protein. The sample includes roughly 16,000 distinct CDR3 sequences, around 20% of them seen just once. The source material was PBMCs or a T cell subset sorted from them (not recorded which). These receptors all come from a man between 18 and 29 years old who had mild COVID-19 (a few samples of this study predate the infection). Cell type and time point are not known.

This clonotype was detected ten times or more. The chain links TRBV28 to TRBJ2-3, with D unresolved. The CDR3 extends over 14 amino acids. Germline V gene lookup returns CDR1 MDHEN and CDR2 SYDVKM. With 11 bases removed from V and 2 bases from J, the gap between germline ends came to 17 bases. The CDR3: CAGSWNGNTDTQYF. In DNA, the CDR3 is TGTGCCGGATCCTGGAACGGCAACACAGATACGCAGTATTTT.

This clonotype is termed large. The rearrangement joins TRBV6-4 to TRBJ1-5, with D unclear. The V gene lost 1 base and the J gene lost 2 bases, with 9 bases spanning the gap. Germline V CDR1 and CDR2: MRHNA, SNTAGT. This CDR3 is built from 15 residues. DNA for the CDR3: TGTGCCAGCAGTGACTTGGTATTTTGCAATCAGCCCCAGCATTTT. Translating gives CASSDLVFCNQPQHF.

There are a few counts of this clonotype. In nucleotides, the CDR3 is TGTGCCAGCAGCCAAGTGATTCGCGGGGCCCGAACCGGGGAGCTGTTTTTT. It is translated as CASSQVIRGARTGELFF. This chain joins TRBV3-1 and TRBJ2-2, with TRBD2 as a possible D gene (6 bases). The germline V gene has CDR1 LGHDT and CDR2 YNNKEL (reference sequence). The CDR3 runs 17 residues. V dropped 1 base and J dropped 5 bases, with 17 bases sitting between them.

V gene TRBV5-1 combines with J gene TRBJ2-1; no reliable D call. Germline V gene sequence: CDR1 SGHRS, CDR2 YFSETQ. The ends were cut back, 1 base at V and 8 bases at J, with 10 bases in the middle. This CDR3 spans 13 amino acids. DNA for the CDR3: TGCGCCAGCAGCTTGTTTAGTGGGCATGAGCAGTTCTTC. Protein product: CASSLFSGHEQFF.

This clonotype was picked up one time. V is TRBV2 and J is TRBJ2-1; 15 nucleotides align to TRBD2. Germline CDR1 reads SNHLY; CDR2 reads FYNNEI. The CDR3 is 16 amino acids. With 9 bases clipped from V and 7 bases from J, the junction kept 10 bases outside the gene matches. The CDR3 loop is CAREVGLAGGRNEQFF. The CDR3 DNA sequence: TGTGCCAGAGAGGTCGGACTAGCGGGGGGGCGGAATGAGCAGTTCTTC.

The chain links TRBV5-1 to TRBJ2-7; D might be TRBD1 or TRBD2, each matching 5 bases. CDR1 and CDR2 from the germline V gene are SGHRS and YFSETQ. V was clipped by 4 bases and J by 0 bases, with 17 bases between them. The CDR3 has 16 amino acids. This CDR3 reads CASSPEVRASSYEQYF. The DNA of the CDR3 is TGCGCCAGCAGCCCGGAGGTCAGGGCGAGCTCCTACGAGCAGTACTTC.

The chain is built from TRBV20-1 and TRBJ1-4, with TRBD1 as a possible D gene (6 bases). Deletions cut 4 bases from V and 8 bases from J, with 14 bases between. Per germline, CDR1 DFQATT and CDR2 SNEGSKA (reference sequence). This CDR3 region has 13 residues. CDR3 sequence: CSANREASEKLFF. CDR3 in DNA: TGCAGTGCTAACAGGGAGGCATCGGAAAAACTGTTTTTT.

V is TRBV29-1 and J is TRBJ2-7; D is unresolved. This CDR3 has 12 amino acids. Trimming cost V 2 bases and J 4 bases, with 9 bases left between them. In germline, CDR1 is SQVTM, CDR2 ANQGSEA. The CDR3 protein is CSVEITEYEQYF. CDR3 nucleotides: TGCAGCGTTGAAATCACAGAGTACGAGCAGTACTTC.

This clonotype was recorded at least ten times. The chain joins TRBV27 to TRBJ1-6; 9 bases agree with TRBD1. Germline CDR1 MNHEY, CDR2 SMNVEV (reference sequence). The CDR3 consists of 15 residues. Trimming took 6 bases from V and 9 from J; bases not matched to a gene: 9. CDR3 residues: CASRLTGTGTSPLHF. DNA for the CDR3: TGTGCCAGCAGGCTGACCGGGACAGGGACTTCACCCCTCCACTTT.

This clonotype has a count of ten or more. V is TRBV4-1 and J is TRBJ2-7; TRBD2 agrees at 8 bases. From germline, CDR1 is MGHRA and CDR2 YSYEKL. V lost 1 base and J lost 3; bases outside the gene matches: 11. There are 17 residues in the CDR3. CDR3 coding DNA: TGCGCCAGCAGCCAAGTCCCTACAGCGGGGGTTTTCTACGAGCAGTACTTC. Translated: CASSQVPTAGVFYEQYF.

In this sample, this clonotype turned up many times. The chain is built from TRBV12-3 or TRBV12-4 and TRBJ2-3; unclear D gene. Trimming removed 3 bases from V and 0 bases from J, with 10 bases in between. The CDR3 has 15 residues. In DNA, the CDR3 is TGTGCCAGCAGTTTCGAAGGGCTCAGCACAGATACGCAGTATTTT. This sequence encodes CASSFEGLSTDTQYF.

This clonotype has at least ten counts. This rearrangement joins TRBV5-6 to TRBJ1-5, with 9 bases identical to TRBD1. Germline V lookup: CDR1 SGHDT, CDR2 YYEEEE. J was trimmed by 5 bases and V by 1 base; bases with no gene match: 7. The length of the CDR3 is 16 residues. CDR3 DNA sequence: TGTGCCAGCAGCTTGAACGGACAGGGGCGATATCAGCCCCAGCATTTT. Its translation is CASSLNGQGRYQPQHF.

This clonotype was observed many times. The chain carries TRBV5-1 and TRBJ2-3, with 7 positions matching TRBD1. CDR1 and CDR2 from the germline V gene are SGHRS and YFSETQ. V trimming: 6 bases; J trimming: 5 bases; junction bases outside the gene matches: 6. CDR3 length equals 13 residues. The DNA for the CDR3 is TGCGCCAGCACAAGACAGGGCGAAGATACGCAGTATTTT. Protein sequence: CASTRQGEDTQYF.

DNA of the CDR3: TGTGCCAGCAGCTCCCCGGTACAGGGGGCTGGGGAGCAGTACTTC. Translated, it gives CASSSPVQGAGEQYF. The gene calls are TRBV7-9 and TRBJ2-7; 9 nucleotides align to TRBD1. The CDR3 consists of 15 residues. V dropped 4 bases and J dropped 7; count of bases not matched to a gene: 11. CDR1 is SEHNR and CDR2 is FQNEAQ in the germline V gene (reference sequence).

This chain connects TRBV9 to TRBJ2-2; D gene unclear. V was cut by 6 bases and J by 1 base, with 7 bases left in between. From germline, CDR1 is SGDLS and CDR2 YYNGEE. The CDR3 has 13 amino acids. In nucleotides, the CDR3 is TGTGCCAGCAATGCAGGGAACACCGGGGAGCTGTTTTTT. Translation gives CASNAGNTGELFF.

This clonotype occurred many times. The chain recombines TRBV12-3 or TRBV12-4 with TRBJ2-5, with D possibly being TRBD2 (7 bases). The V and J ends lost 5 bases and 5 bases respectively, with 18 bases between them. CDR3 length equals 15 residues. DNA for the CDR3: TGTGCCAGCAGTCTACTTGGGGGGGGCCAGGAGACCCAGTACTTC. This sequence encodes CASSLLGGGQETQYF.

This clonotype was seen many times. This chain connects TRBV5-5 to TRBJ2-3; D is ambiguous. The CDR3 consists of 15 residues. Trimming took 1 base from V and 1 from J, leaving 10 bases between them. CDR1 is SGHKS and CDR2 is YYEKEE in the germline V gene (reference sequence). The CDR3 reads CASSLKTFRTDTQYF. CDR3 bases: TGTGCCAGCAGCTTGAAGACATTCCGCACAGATACGCAGTATTTT.

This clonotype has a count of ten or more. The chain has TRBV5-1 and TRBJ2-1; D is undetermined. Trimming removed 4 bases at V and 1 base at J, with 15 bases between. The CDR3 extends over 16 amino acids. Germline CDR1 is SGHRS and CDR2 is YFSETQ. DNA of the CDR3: TGCGCCAGCAGCCGGAAACTGGGAAGGTCCTACAATGAGCAGTTCTTC. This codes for CASSRKLGRSYNEQFF.

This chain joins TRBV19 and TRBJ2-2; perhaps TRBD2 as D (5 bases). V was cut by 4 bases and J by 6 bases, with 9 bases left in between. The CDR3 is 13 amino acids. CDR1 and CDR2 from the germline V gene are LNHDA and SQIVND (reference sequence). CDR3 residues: CASSTGVAGELFF. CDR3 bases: TGTGCCAGTAGTACCGGGGTCGCCGGGGAGCTGTTTTTT.

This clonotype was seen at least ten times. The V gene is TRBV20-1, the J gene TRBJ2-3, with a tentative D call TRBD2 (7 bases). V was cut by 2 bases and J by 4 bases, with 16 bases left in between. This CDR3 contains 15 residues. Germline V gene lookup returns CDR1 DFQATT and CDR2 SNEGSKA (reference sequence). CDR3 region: CSARRGRERPDTQYF. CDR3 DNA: TGCAGTGCTAGAAGGGGGAGGGAGCGTCCAGATACGCAGTATTTT.

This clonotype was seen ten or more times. As DNA, the CDR3 is TGTGCCAGCAGCTTCTGGGGGTTAAACACTGAAGCTTTCTTT. Encoded protein: CASSFWGLNTEAFF. This chain links TRBV5-6 with TRBJ1-1, with D perhaps matching TRBD1 (5 bases). V was trimmed by 2 bases and J by 2 bases, leaving 10 bases between them. Germline CDR1 SGHDT, CDR2 YYEEEE. There are 14 residues in the CDR3. The full variable domain, completed using reference TRBV5-6 and TRBJ1-1, is DAGVTQSPTHLIKTRGQQVTLRCSPKSGHDTVSWYQQALGQGPQFIFQYYEEEERQRGNFPDRFSGHQFPNYSSELNVNALLLGDSALYLCASSFWGLNTEAFFGQGTRLTVV.

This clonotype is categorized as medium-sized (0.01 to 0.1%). The CDR3 spells CSAGQARTDTQYF. The CDR3 DNA is TGCAGTGCTGGACAGGCCCGGACAGATACGCAGTATTTT. The rearrangement uses TRBV20-1 and TRBJ2-3; 7 bases line up with TRBD1. The CDR3 totals 13 residues. The junction had 5 bases not matched to a gene; V was cut back by 5 bases and J by 3 bases. Germline assignment: CDR1 DFQATT and CDR2 SNEGSKA (reference sequence).

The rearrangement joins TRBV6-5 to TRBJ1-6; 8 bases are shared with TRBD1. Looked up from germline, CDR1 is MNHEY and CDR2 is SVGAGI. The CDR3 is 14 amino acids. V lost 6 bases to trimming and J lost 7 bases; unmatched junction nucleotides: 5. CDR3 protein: CASRVWDRNSPLHF. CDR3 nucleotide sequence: TGTGCCAGCAGGGTTTGGGACAGGAATTCACCCCTCCACTTT.

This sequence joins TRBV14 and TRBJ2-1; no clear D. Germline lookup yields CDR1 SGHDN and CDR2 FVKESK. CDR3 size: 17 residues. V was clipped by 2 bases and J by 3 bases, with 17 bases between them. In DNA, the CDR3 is TGTGCCAGCAGCCAAAGCCTGACTTCTTTAATCTACAATGAGCAGTTCTTC. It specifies CASSQSLTSLIYNEQFF.

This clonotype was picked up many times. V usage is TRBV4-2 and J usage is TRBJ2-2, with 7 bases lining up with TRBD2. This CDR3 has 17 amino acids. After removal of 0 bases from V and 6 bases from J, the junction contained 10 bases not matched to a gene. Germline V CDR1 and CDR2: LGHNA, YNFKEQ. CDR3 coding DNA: TGTGCCAGCAGCCAAGACCAAGCGGGGCCCTTCGCCGGGGAGCTGTTTTTT. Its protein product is CASSQDQAGPFAGELFF.

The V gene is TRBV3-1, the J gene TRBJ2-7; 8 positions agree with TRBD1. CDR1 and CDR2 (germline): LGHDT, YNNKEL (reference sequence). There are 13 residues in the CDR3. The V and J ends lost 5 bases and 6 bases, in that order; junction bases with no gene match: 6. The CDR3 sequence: CASSFDDRGEQYF. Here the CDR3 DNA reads TGTGCCAGCAGCTTCGACGACAGGGGCGAGCAGTACTTC.

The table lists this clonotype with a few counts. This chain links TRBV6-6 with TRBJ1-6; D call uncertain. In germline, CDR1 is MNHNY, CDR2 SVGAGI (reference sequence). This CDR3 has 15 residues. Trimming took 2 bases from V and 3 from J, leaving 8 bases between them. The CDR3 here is CASSYLVVYNSPLHF. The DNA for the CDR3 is TGTGCCAGCAGTTACCTTGTCGTCTATAATTCACCCCTCCACTTT.

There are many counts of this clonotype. The CDR3 nucleotides are TGCGCCAGCAGCCAACAAACCCTCCCGACTGAAGCTTTCTTT. It yields the protein CASSQQTLPTEAFF. The genes are TRBV4-1 and TRBJ1-1; D unclear. CDR3 size: 14 residues. The V end was cut by 2 bases, the J end by 5 bases, with 12 bases between. Germline V gene data show CDR1 as MGHRA and CDR2 as YSYEKL.